A selection of T cell receptor beta chains follows, all from one sample in a study of shared clonotypes between healthy human individuals. Produced via immunoSEQ multiplex PCR; TCRdb's table is partial and in-frame only. This sample yields about 490,000 clones, of which 79% are seen a single time; around 12% belongs to the top ten. The source material was PBMCs. These receptors originate from a woman between 40 and 50 years old in good health. Some clones in this sample may be carry-over from other donors' samples. Both conserved end residues are part of each CDR3. A D gene is named only where the DNA matches it firmly. Expanded clones are given a class, and other clones once, few, many or no size at all.

CDR3 | DNA | D | J | V | size
CASSLDQGQETQYF | TGTGCCAGCAGCTTGGATCAGGGGCAAGAGACCCAGTACTTC | . | TRBJ2-5 | TRBV5-6 | .
CASRVLAGGPADTQYF | TGTGCCAGCAGGGTACTAGCGGGAGGGCCCGCAGATACGCAGTATTTT | TRBD2 | TRBJ2-3 | TRBV5-4 | .
CASSMDRSSGNTIYF | TGTGCCAGCAGTATGGACCGATCCTCTGGAAACACCATATATTTT | . | TRBJ1-3 | TRBV6-1 | once
CASSASSNNEQFF | TGTGCCAGCAGCGCCTCCTCCAACAATGAGCAGTTCTTC | . | TRBJ2-1 | TRBV7-6 | .
CASSESSGTWHEQYF | TGCGCCAGCAGTGAGTCTTCCGGGACCTGGCACGAGCAGTACTTC | . | TRBJ2-7 | TRBV10-1 | few
CASSRGDSPSSYNEQFF | TGTGCCAGTAGTCGCGGAGACAGTCCTTCTTCCTACAATGAGCAGTTCTTC | . | TRBJ2-1 | TRBV19 | .
CASSEGGQVSGNTIYF | TGTGCCAGCAGTGAAGGGGGGCAGGTCTCTGGAAACACCATATATTTT | . | TRBJ1-3 | TRBV6-1 | .
CASGLKVQRNTEAFF | TGTGCCAGCGGATTAAAGGTCCAGAGGAACACTGAAGCTTTCTTT | . | TRBJ1-1 | TRBV7-4 | .
CASSFRQASGNTIYF | TGTGCCAGCAGCTTCCGACAGGCTTCTGGAAACACCATATATTTT | . | TRBJ1-3 | TRBV11-1 | .
CASSDLAGAVDLFF | TGTGCCAGTAGTGATCTAGCGGGAGCAGTAGATCTGTTCTTC | TRBD2 | TRBJ2-1 | TRBV19 | .
CASSTRRGEAEQYF | TGTGCCAGCAGTACCCGGAGGGGGGAGGCCGAGCAGTACTTC | . | TRBJ2-7 | TRBV6-5 | .
CASGTGTAPDTQYF | TGTGCCAGCGGGACCGGGACCGCCCCAGATACGCAGTATTTT | . | TRBJ2-3 | TRBV27 | once
CASTRRAGGAYEQYF | TGTGCCAGCACTAGGAGGGCAGGGGGCGCCTACGAGCAGTACTTC | TRBD1 | TRBJ2-7 | TRBV7-9 | .
CAWSGGANQPQHF | TGTGCCTGGAGTGGGGGGGCCAATCAGCCCCAGCATTTT | . | TRBJ1-5 | TRBV30 | .
CASSLDGGLANEQFF | TGCGCCAGCAGCTTGGATGGGGGTCTGGCCAATGAGCAGTTCTTC | . | TRBJ2-1 | TRBV5-1 | .
CASSLGEATEQYF | TGTGCCAGCAGTCTAGGGGAGGCCACCGAGCAGTACTTC | . | TRBJ2-7 | TRBV6-1 | once
CASSSTRPGQSIWAQHF | TGTGCCAGCTCATCTACTAGGCCGGGACAGAGTATTTGGGCCCAGCATTTT | TRBD1 | TRBJ1-5 | TRBV18 | .
CASSIPRPNTEAFF | TGTGCCAGTAGTATCCCCAGACCGAACACTGAAGCTTTCTTT | . | TRBJ1-1 | TRBV19 | .
CASSENLGVGYGYTF | TGTGCCAGCAGTGAGAATTTGGGGGTGGGCTATGGCTACACCTTC | . | TRBJ1-2 | TRBV6-1 | .
CASSVSGRETQYF | TGTGCCAGCTCTGTCTCAGGCCGAGAGACCCAGTACTTC | . | TRBJ2-5 | TRBV18 | .
CASSSRGSEETQYF | TGTGCCAGCAGCTCTCGGGGGTCGGAAGAGACCCAGTACTTC | . | TRBJ2-5 | TRBV5-4 | once
CASLQRYNEQFF | TGTGCCAGCCTACAGCGATACAATGAGCAGTTCTTC | . | TRBJ2-1 | TRBV28 | .
CASSPTAGTGREQYF | TGTGCCAGCAGCCCAACAGCCGGGACAGGGCGCGAGCAGTACTTC | TRBD1 | TRBJ2-7 | TRBV11-2 | .
CSGSGKSSYEQYF | TGCAGCGGTTCAGGGAAGAGCTCCTACGAGCAGTACTTC | . | TRBJ2-7 | TRBV29-1 | .
CASSPRGLAGSETQYF | TGTGCCAGTAGCCCCCGAGGACTAGCGGGCTCAGAGACCCAGTACTTC | TRBD2 | TRBJ2-5 | TRBV19 | .